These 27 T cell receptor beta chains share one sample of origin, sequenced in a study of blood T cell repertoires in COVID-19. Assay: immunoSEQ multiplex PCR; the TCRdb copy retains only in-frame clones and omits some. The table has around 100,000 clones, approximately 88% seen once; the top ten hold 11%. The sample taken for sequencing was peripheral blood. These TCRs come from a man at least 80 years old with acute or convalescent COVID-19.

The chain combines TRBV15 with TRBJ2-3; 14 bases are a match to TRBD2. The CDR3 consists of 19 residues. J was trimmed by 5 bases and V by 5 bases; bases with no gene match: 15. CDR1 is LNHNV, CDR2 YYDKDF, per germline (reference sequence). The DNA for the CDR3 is TGTGCCACCAGCTGGAGCTCGGGACTAGCGGGAGTGAGGCGAGATACGCAGTATTTT. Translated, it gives CATSWSSGLAGVRRDTQYF.

CDR3 DNA sequence: TGTGCCACCAGTGACCCCGGGAGGTCGAACAATGAGCAGTTCTTC. Translating it yields CATSDPGRSNNEQFF. The V gene is TRBV24-1, the J gene TRBJ2-1; 7 positions agree with TRBD2. Germline CDR1 reads KGHDR; CDR2 reads SFDVKD. The CDR3 covers 15 residues. Trimming removed 4 bases from V and 5 bases from J; junction bases left unmatched: 7.

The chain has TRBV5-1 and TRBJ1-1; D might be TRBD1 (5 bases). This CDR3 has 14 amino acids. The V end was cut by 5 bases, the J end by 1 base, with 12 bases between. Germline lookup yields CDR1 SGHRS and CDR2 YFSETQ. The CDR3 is CASRAGTGNTEAFF. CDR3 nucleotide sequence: TGCGCCAGCAGGGCCGGGACTGGGAACACTGAAGCTTTCTTT.

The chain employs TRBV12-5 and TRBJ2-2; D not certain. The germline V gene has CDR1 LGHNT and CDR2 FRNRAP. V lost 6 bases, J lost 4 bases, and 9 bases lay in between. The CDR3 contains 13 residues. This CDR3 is CASGHRLTGELFF. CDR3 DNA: TGTGCTAGTGGGCACCGACTCACCGGGGAGCTGTTTTTT.

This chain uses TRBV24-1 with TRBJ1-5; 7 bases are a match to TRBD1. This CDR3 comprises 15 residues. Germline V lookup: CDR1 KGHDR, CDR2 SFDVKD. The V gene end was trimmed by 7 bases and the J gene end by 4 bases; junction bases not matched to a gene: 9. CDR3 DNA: TGTGCCACCAGCCGGACAGGACCGGAAAATCAGCCCCAGCATTTT. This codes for CATSRTGPENQPQHF.

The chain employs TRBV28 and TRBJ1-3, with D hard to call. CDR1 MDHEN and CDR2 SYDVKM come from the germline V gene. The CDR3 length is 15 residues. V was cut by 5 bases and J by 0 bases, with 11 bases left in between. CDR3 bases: TGTGCCAGCAGTCCCTCCGGGGACTCTGGAAACACCATATATTTT. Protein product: CASSPSGDSGNTIYF.

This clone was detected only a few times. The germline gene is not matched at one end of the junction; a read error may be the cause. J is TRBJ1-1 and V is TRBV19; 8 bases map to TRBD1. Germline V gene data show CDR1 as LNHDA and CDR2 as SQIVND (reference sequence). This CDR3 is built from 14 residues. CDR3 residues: CASRETGVKTEAFF. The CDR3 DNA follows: TGTGCCAGTAGAGAGACAGGGGTGAAGACTGAAGCTTTCTTT.

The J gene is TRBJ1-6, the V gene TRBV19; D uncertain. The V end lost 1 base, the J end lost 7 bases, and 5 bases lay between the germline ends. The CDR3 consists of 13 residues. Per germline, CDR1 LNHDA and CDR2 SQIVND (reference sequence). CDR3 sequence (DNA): TGTGCCAGTAGTATAGGCGGGAATTCACCCCTCCACTTT. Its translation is CASSIGGNSPLHF.

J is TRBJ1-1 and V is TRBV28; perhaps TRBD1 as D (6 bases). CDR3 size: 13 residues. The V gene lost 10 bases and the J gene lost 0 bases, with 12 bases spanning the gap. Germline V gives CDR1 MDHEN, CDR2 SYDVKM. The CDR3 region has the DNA TGTGCCACCTCAGGGGCGATGAACACTGAAGCTTTCTTT. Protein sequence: CATSGAMNTEAFF.

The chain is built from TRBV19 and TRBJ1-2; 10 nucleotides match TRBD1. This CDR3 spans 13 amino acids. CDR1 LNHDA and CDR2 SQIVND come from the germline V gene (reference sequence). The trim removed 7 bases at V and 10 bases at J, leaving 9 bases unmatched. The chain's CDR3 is CASIEDRGVSYTF. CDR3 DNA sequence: TGTGCCAGTATTGAGGACAGGGGGGTTTCCTACACCTTC. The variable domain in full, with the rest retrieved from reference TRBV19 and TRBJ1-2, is DGGITQSPKYLFRKEGQNVTLSCEQNLNHDAMYWYRQDPGQGLRLIYYSQIVNDFQKGDIAEGYSVSREKKESFPLTVTSAQKNPTAFYLCASIEDRGVSYTFGSGTRLTVV.

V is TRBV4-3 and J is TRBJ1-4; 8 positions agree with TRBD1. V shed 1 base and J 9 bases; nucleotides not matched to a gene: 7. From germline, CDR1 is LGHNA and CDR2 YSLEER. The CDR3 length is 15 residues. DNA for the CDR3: TGCGCCAGCAGCCAAGCGGACAGGGAGAATAAAAAACTGTTTTTT. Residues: CASSQADRENKKLFF.

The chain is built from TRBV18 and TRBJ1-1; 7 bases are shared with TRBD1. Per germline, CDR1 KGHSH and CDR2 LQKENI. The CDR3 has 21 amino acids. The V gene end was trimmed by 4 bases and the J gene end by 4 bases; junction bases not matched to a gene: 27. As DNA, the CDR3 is TGTGCCAGCTCACTTAAGCGGACAGGACAGGTCAAATTCCGCGGGGTCACTGAAGCTTTCTTT. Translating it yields CASSLKRTGQVKFRGVTEAFF.

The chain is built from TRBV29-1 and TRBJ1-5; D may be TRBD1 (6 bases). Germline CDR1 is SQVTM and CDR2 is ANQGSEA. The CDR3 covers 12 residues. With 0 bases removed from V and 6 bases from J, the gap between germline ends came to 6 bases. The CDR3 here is CSVEDRGQPQHF. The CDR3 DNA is TGCAGCGTTGAAGACAGGGGTCAGCCCCAGCATTTT.

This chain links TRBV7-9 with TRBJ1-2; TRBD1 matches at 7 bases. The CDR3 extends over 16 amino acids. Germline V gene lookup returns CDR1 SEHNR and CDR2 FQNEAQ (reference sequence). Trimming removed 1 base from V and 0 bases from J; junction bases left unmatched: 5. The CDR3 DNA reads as TGTGCCAGCAGCTTAGGCGGGACAGCTTCTAACTATGGCTACACCTTC. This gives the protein CASSLGGTASNYGYTF.

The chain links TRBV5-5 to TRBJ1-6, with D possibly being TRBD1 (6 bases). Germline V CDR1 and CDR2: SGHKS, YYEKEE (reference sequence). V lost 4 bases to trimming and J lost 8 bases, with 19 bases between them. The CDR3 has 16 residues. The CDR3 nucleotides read TGTGCCAGCAGCGAGAGGGACATCTCGGGGTATTCACCCCTCCACTTT. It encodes CASSERDISGYSPLHF.

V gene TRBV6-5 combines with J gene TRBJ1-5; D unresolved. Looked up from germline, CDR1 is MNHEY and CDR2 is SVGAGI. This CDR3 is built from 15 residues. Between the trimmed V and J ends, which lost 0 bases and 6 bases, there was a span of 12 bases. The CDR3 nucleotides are TGTGCCAGCAGTTACTCGTCCGTGGAGGGTCAGCCCCAGCATTTT. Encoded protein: CASSYSSVEGQPQHF.

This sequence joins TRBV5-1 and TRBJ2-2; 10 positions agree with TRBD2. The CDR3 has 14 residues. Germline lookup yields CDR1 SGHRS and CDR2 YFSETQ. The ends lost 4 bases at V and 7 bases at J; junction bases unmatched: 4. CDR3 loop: CASSTRTSGGELFF. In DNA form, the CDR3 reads TGCGCCAGCAGCACCAGGACTAGCGGCGGGGAGCTGTTTTTT. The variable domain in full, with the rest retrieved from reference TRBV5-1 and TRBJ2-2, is KAGVTQTPRYLIKTRGQQVTLSCSPISGHRSVSWYQQTPGQGLQFLFEYFSETQRNKGNFPGRFSGRQFSNSRSEMNVSTLELGDSALYLCASSTRTSGGELFFGEGSRLTVL.

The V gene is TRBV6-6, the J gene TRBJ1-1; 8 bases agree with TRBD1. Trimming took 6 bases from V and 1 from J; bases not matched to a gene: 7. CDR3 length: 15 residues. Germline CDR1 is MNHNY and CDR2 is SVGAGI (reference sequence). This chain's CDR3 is CASSLRTGTNTEAFF. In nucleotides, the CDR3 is TGTGCCAGCAGCCTTAGGACAGGGACGAACACTGAAGCTTTCTTT.

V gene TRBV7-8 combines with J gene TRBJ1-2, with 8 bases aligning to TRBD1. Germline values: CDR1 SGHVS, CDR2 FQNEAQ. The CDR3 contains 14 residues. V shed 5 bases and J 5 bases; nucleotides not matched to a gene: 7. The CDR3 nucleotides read TGTGCCAGCAGCCCCAGACAGGGGAGGTATGGCTACACCTTC. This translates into CASSPRQGRYGYTF.

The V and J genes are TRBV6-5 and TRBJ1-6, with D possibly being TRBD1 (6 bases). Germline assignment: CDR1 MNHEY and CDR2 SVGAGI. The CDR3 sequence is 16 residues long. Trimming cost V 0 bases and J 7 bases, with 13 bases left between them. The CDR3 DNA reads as TGTGCCAGCAGTTACTCTTCAGGGGCGAAGAATTCACCCCTCCACTTT. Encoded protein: CASSYSSGAKNSPLHF.

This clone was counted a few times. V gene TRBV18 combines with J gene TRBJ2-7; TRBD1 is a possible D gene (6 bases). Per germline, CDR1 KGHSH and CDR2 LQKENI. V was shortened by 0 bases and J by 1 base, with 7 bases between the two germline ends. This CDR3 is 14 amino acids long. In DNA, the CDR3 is TGTGCCAGCTCACCACCGGGACAATCCTACGAGCAGTACTTC. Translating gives CASSPPGQSYEQYF. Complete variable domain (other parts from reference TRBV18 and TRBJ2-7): NAGVMQNPRHLVRRRGQEARLRCSPMKGHSHVYWYRQLPEEGLKFMVYLQKENIIDESGMPKERFSAEFPKEGPSILRIQQVVRGDSAAYFCASSPPGQSYEQYFGPGTRLTVT.

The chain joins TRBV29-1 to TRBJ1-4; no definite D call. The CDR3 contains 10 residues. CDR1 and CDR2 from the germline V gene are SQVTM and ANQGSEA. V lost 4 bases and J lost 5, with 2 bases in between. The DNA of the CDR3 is TGCAGCGTTGCAAATGAAAAACTGTTTTTT. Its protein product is CSVANEKLFF.

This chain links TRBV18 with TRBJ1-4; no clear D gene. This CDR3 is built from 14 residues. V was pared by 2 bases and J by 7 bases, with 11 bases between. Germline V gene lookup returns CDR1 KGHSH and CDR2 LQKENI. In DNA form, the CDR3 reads TGTGCCAGCTCACCATCAGGTCATGGTGAAAAACTGTTTTTT. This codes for CASSPSGHGEKLFF.

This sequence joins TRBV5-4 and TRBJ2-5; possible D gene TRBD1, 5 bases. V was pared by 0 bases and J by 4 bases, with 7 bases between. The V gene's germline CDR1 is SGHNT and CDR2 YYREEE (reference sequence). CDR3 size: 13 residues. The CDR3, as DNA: TGTGCCAGCAGCTTGGCCAGGGTAGAGACCCAGTACTTC. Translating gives CASSLARVETQYF. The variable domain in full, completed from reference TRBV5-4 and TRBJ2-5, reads ETGVTQSPTHLIKTRGQQVTLRCSSQSGHNTVSWYQQALGQGPQFIFQYYREEENGRGNFPPRFSGLQFPNYSSELNVNALELDDSALYLCASSLARVETQYFGPGTRLLVL.

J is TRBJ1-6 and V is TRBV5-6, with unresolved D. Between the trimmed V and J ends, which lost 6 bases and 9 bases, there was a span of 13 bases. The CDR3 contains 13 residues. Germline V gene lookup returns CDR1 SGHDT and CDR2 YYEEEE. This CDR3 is CASTDGARSPLHF. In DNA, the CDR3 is TGTGCCAGCACCGATGGAGCCCGTTCACCCCTCCACTTT.

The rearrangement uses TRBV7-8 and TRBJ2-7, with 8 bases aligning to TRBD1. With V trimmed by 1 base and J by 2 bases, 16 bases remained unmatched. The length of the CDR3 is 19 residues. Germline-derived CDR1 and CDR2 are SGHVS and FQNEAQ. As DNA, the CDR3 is TGTGCCAGCAGCTTAGAGGTCAGGGGGCGATGGGCGACCACCTACGAGCAGTACTTC. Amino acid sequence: CASSLEVRGRWATTYEQYF. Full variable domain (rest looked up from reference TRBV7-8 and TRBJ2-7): GAGVSQSPRYKVAKRGQDVALRCDPISGHVSLFWYQQALGQGPEFLTYFQNEAQLDKSGLPSDRFFAERPEGSVSTLKIQRTQQEDSAVYLCASSLEVRGRWATTYEQYFGPGTRLTVT.

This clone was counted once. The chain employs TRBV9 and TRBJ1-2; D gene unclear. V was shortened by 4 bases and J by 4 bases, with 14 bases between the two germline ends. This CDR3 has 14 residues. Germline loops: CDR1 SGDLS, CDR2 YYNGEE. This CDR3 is CASSPREGSYGYTF. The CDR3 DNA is TGTGCCAGCAGCCCCCGGGAGGGCAGCTATGGCTACACCTTC.